A single sample is the source of the 15 T cell receptor beta chains below, sequenced in a study of T cell responses to AZD1222 COVID-19 vaccine. Repertoires were generated with immunoSEQ multiplex PCR, while TCRdb's copy carries only in-frame clones and drops some. Altogether some 170,000 clones are present, 90% to 95% being singletons, with the ten largest covering 2.6%. The sequencing here drew on peripheral blood, taken on day 0 of AZD1222 vaccination. All receptors come from an adult in good health.

The gene calls are TRBV5-1 and TRBJ2-7; 11 bases are a match to TRBD2. Per the germline V gene, CDR1 is SGHRS and CDR2 is YFSETQ. The V gene end was trimmed by 4 bases and the J gene end by 9 bases; junction bases not matched to a gene: 12. CDR3 length: 15 amino acids. The CDR3 sequence: CASSDGGSGREAQYF. The CDR3 nucleotides are TGCGCCAGCAGCGACGGGGGTAGCGGGAGGGAAGCGCAGTACTTC.

The rearrangement uses TRBV7-8 and TRBJ1-2; maybe TRBD1 (5 bases). CDR3 length: 15 residues. Germline CDR1 reads SGHVS; CDR2 reads FQNEAQ. V was pared by 5 bases and J by 7 bases, with 20 bases between. This CDR3 is CASSPGGGSLGGYTF. The CDR3 DNA reads TGTGCCAGCAGCCCCGGGGGAGGCTCCTTGGGTGGCTACACCTTC. Looking up the rest from reference TRBV7-8 and TRBJ1-2 gives the full variable domain: GAGVSQSPRYKVAKRGQDVALRCDPISGHVSLFWYQQALGQGPEFLTYFQNEAQLDKSGLPSDRFFAERPEGSVSTLKIQRTQQEDSAVYLCASSPGGGSLGGYTFGSGTRLTVV.

This clone was detected a few times. The chain has TRBV6-5 and TRBJ2-7, with D perhaps TRBD1 (5 bases). Germline loops: CDR1 MNHEY, CDR2 SVGAGI. V was cut by 0 bases and J by 11 bases, with 11 bases left in between. The CDR3 is 12 amino acids. CDR3 loop: CASSYSGWGEYF. The CDR3 nucleotides read TGTGCCAGCAGTTACTCGGGCTGGGGCGAGTACTTC.

The J gene is TRBJ1-6, the V gene TRBV23-1; D uncertain. TRBV23-1 is assigned to the ORF class and has an uncertain function. CDR3 length equals 13 residues. Trimming stripped 6 bases from V and 8 bases from J, with 11 bases between. The CDR3 loop reads CASRLRVHSPLHF. The CDR3 DNA reads TGCGCCAGCAGGCTAAGGGTTCATTCACCCCTCCACTTT.

This sequence joins TRBV30 and TRBJ1-1; D is ambiguous. CDR3 length equals 12 residues. The germline CDR1 and CDR2 sequences are GTSNPN and SVGIG (reference sequence). Trimming removed 0 bases from V and 11 bases from J, with 13 bases in between. This CDR3 is CAWSVAASEAFF. For the CDR3, the DNA is TGTGCCTGGAGTGTAGCGGCCTCCGAGGCTTTCTTT.

This CDR3 is CASSPPGGFNQPQHF. The CDR3 nucleotides read TGTGCCAGCTCACCACCGGGCGGATTCAATCAGCCCCAGCATTTT. This chain joins TRBV18 and TRBJ1-5; D call uncertain. CDR1 is KGHSH and CDR2 is LQKENI in the germline V gene. The CDR3 runs to 15 residues. V lost 0 bases and J lost 3, with 9 bases in between.

This rearrangement joins TRBV3-1 (or the pseudogene TRBV3-2) to TRBJ1-1, with no clear D. Looked up from germline, CDR1 is LGHDT and CDR2 is YNNKEL (reference sequence). With 0 bases removed from V and 3 bases from J, the gap between germline ends came to 8 bases. The CDR3 consists of 14 residues. CDR3 sequence reads: CASSQDGRHTEAFF. CDR3 nucleotide sequence: TGTGCCAGCAGCCAAGATGGGCGCCACACTGAAGCTTTCTTT.

V is TRBV14 and J is TRBJ2-1; possible D gene TRBD1, 6 bases. Trimming took 1 base from V and 2 from J, leaving 9 bases between them. The germline gives CDR1 SGHDN, CDR2 FVKESK. The CDR3 sequence is 15 residues long. DNA for the CDR3: TGTGCCAGCAGCCAAGGGTGGGGGCCCTACAATGAGCAGTTCTTC. This translates into CASSQGWGPYNEQFF.

The count of this clone is one. CDR3 in amino acids: CASSKELGGRAEAFF. The CDR3 DNA is TGTGCCAGCAGCAAAGAGTTAGGCGGGAGGGCTGAAGCTTTCTTT. The chain links TRBV21-1 to TRBJ1-1. TRBV21-1 is a pseudogene locus. The CDR3 has 15 amino acids.

The gene calls are TRBV19 and TRBJ2-1; D not resolved. The CDR3 contains 13 residues. The V end was cut by 1 base, the J end by 7 bases, with 8 bases between. Germline lookup yields CDR1 LNHDA and CDR2 SQIVND (reference sequence). In DNA, the CDR3 is TGTGCCAGTAGTATAGGCAGGCAAAATGAGCAGTTCTTC. It encodes CASSIGRQNEQFF.

The chain links TRBV10-3 to TRBJ2-7; no definite D call. The CDR3 spans 12 residues. The V end lost 6 bases, the J end lost 0 bases, and 6 bases lay between the germline ends. Germline CDR1 and CDR2: ENHRY and SYGVKD. CDR3 residues: CAIRDPSYEQYF. As DNA, the CDR3 is TGTGCCATCAGGGACCCCTCCTACGAGCAGTACTTC.

The V gene is TRBV2, the J gene TRBJ1-5, with D unclear. The length of the CDR3 is 15 residues. Germline loops: CDR1 SNHLY, CDR2 FYNNEI. V was pared by 3 bases and J by 0 bases, with 9 bases between. The CDR3 loop is CASSEVGVSNQPQHF. The CDR3 nucleotides read TGTGCCAGCAGTGAGGTGGGTGTTAGCAATCAGCCCCAGCATTTT.

The rearrangement joins TRBV5-1 to TRBJ1-2, with 9 nucleotides matching TRBD1. This CDR3 has 16 residues. V lost 4 bases to trimming and J lost 4 bases; unmatched junction nucleotides: 11. Germline values: CDR1 SGHRS, CDR2 YFSETQ. This CDR3 is CASSPDPGQGSYGYTF. The CDR3 DNA reads TGCGCCAGCAGCCCTGATCCGGGACAGGGATCCTATGGCTACACCTTC. Full variable domain (missing parts from reference TRBV5-1 and TRBJ1-2): KAGVTQTPRYLIKTRGQQVTLSCSPISGHRSVSWYQQTPGQGLQFLFEYFSETQRNKGNFPGRFSGRQFSNSRSEMNVSTLELGDSALYLCASSPDPGQGSYGYTFGSGTRLTVV.

The chain employs TRBV6-1 and TRBJ2-7, with 11 bases fitting TRBD2. The CDR3 length is 14 residues. V was pared by 3 bases and J by 5 bases, with 3 bases of the junction left unmatched. Germline CDR1 reads MNHNS; CDR2 reads SASEGT. The CDR3 spells CASSDLAGGNEQYF. The CDR3 DNA reads TGTGCCAGCAGTGACCTAGCGGGAGGCAACGAGCAGTACTTC.

Only a few counts were recorded for this clone. The CDR3 DNA follows: TGTGCCAGCAGCTTATTTCGGGACAGGGATCGGCAGCCCCAGCATTTT. Protein product: CASSLFRDRDRQPQHF. V usage is TRBV7-2 and J usage is TRBJ1-5, with 9 bases lining up with TRBD1. Germline V gives CDR1 SGHTA, CDR2 FQGNSA. V trimming: 2 bases; J trimming: 7 bases; junction bases outside the gene matches: 9. The CDR3 extends over 16 amino acids.